The clone carrying this TCR beta chain occurred a few times. Its antigen is not known. The data are from a study of blood T cells in healthy people across ages. The study's findings and limits: Those diversity estimates obtained from one million T cells were thought to be underestimates. Per million T cells, TCR beta diversity dropped roughly linearly as age increased.

Total RNA, at least 6 micrograms per sample, was extracted from PBMCs. Germline assignment: CDR1 SGHAT and CDR2 FQNNGV. This CDR3 contains 12 residues. Between the trimmed V and J ends, which lost 0 bases and 14 bases, there was a span of 8 bases. Combining a sample-barcoded 5' primer with a J-beta primer mix, a second PCR ran for roughly 6 to 12 cycles. A template-switch adaptor with 12 random nucleotides tagged each cDNA molecule. TCRdb recomputed calls from the 5' RACE reads with MiXCR, one row per CDR3 protein. The top ten hold roughly 8% of the sample, which has some 1.5 million distinct CDR3 sequences, 25% to 30% seen once.

The specimen sequenced was blood. V and J are TRBV11-2 and TRBJ1-6; no clear D gene. This TCR derives from a young woman in good health. The CDR3 bases are TGTGCCAGCAGCTTAGATGCAGTGTCCCTCCACTTT. Translation gives CASSLDAVSLHF.